Below are 10 T cell receptor beta chains sequenced from a single sample in a study of T cells expressing NK-cell markers. After re-calling the 5' RACE reads, TCRdb lists one entry per CDR3 protein, DNA absent. Its table records some 500,000 distinct CDR3 sequences. Sequencing input: blood T cells: a sorted CD56 or NKG2C T cell subset, CD4+ or CD8+ T cells, or bulk PBMC T cells (not recorded which). The receptor source for this set is a woman aged 45 to 65 in good health.

The chain couples TRBV4-2 to TRBJ1-5; the TCRdb D gene call, TRBD1, has no DNA to confirm it. Germline lookup yields CDR1 LGHNA and CDR2 YNFKEQ. This CDR3 region has 15 residues. The CDR3 spells CASSQDRASGQPQHF.

The V call is TRBV27, the J call TRBJ2-1; no DNA is available, so the TRBD1 call from TCRdb remains unchecked. The CDR3 loop spans 16 amino acids. Per germline, CDR1 MNHEY and CDR2 SMNVEV (reference sequence). CDR3 sequence reads: CASSVRQTNHYNEQFF.

V is TRBV21-1 and J is TRBJ1-2. TRBV21-1 is reported as a pseudogene. The CDR3 is 13 amino acids. CDR3 amino acids: CASSEGHVYGYTF.

The chain carries TRBV12-3 or TRBV12-4 and TRBJ1-5; TCRdb names TRBD1, which stays unverified in the absence of DNA. CDR3 size: 13 residues. The CDR3 reads CASSFISGQPQHF.

This chain links TRBV7-8 with TRBJ2-1; without DNA, the TCRdb call of TRBD1 cannot be checked. The CDR3 loop spans 13 amino acids. Germline CDR1 is SGHVS and CDR2 is FQNEAQ. This chain's CDR3 is CASSLDRKAEQFF.

The V call is TRBV29-1, the J call TRBJ1-2; without DNA, the TCRdb call of TRBD1 cannot be checked. CDR3 length equals 13 residues. Germline lookup yields CDR1 SQVTM and CDR2 ANQGSEA. The CDR3 here is CSVQSGGSHGYTF.

This chain links TRBV6-2 or TRBV6-3 with TRBJ2-4; the D gene TCRdb calls, TRBD1, cannot be checked with no DNA. Per the germline V gene, CDR1 is MNHEY and CDR2 is SVGEGT. The CDR3 covers 11 residues. The CDR3 loop reads CASRTLDIQYF.

This chain uses TRBV20-1 with TRBJ2-5; TCRdb returns TRBD2, unconfirmable since there is no DNA. CDR3 size: 13 residues. Germline V gene sequence: CDR1 DFQATT, CDR2 SNEGSKA (reference sequence). The CDR3 loop is CSGLAGVQETQYF.

The J gene is TRBJ2-1, the V gene TRBV6-5; TCRdb outputs TRBD1, but without DNA this stays unchecked. CDR3 length equals 16 residues. In germline, CDR1 is MNHEY, CDR2 SVGAGI. The CDR3 sequence: CASSYIQGSGYNEQFF.

The rearrangement links TRBV5-1 to TRBJ2-7; TCRdb's D call of TRBD1 is untestable without DNA. CDR1 and CDR2 from the germline V gene are SGHRS and YFSETQ. The CDR3 loop spans 12 amino acids. This CDR3 is CASSTGQNEQYF.